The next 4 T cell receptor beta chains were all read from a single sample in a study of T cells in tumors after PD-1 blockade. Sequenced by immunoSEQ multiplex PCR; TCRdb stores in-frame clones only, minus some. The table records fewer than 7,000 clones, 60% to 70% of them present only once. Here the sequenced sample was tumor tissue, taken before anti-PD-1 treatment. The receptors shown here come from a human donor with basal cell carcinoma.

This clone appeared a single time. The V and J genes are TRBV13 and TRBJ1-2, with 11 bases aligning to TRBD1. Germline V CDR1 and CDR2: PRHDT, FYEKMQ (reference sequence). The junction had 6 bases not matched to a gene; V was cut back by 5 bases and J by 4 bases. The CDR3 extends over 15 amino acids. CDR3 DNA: TGTGCCAGCAGCACACGGACAGGGGGCGCCTATGGCTACACCTTC. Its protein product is CASSTRTGGAYGYTF. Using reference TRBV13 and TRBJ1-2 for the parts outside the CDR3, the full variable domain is AAGVIQSPRHLIKEKRETATLKCYPIPRHDTVYWYQQGPGQDPQFLISFYEKMQSDKGSIPDRFSAQQFSDYHSELNMSSLELGDSALYFCASSTRTGGAYGYTFGSGTRLTVV.

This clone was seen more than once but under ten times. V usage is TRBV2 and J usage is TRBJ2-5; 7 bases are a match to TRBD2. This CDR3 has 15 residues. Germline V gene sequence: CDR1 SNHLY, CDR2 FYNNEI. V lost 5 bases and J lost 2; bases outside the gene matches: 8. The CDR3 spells CASSFPAAGQETQYF. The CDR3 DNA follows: TGTGCCAGCAGTTTTCCTGCAGCGGGGCAAGAGACCCAGTACTTC.

CDR3 nucleotides: TGTGCCAGCAGCTTACTTGACAGGGGGGCATCATACTCTGGAAACACCATATATTTT. Translated, it gives CASSLLDRGASYSGNTIYF. The J gene is TRBJ1-3, the V gene TRBV11-3; TRBD1 agrees at 9 bases. Losses at the gene ends were 2 bases for V and 0 bases for J; bases not matched to a gene: 11. The CDR3 has 19 amino acids. Germline V gene sequence: CDR1 SGHNT, CDR2 YENEEA.

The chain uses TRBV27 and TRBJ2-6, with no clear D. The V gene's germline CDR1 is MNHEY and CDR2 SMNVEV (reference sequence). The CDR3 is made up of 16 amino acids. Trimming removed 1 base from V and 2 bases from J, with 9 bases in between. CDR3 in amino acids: CASSLFGFAGANVLTF. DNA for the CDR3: TGTGCCAGCAGTTTATTTGGGTTCGCTGGGGCCAACGTCCTGACTTTC.